This TCR beta chain was documented in a study of blood T cell repertoires in COVID-19. Across the whole study: Samples representing acute and convalescent COVID-19 were sourced from the United States, Italy and Spain. Sources were T cells, B-cell-depleted T cells, or PBMCs; the material itself was cDNA or gDNA.

Per the authors' pipeline: Using reference gene primer amplification, nucleated cell counts were estimated. The table came from immunoSEQ multiplex PCR; TCRdb's copy has only in-frame clones and leaves some out. D and trimming come from the DNA, and the V and J calls and clone size come from that table. The sample lists under 250,000 clones; approximately 86% were seen once. Between the trimmed V and J ends, which lost 1 base and 0 bases, there was a span of 13 bases. The germline gives CDR1 SGHRS, CDR2 YFSETQ. The CDR3 extends over 16 amino acids. The sequenced sample consisted of peripheral blood. This clonotype was sampled from a man older than 75 with acute or convalescent COVID-19. The chain employs TRBV5-1 and TRBJ1-1; tentatively, D is TRBD1 (6 bases). This chain's CDR3 is CASSLRGSGMNTEAFF. CDR3 in DNA: TGCGCCAGCAGCTTGAGGGGGAGTGGGATGAACACTGAAGCTTTCTTT. Using reference TRBV5-1 and TRBJ1-1 for the parts outside the CDR3, the full variable domain is KAGVTQTPRYLIKTRGQQVTLSCSPISGHRSVSWYQQTPGQGLQFLFEYFSETQRNKGNFPGRFSGRQFSNSRSEMNVSTLELGDSALYLCASSLRGSGMNTEAFFGQGTRLTVV.